These 16 T cell receptor beta chains were all obtained from the same sample, sequenced in a study of shared clonotypes between healthy human individuals (dated by TCRdb to the early 2020s). The library was obtained by the immunoSEQ multiplex PCR assay. TCRdb retrieved this table from immuneACCESS and kept in-frame rearrangements only. Not all clones are present; in checked studies, unresolved V genes account for under half, and no reason is known for the remainder. Present in this sample are a few million clones, roughly nine tenths of which were seen just once. The ten largest clones represent over 0.12% of the sample. The specimen sequenced was naive CD4+ T cells sorted from blood. The intended sense of this specimen's cell subset or site label: CD45RA+ positively selected. The origin of the receptors is a man aged 18 to 29 in good health.

This chain links TRBV19 with TRBJ1-3; weak D call: TRBD1 (6 bases). V dropped 5 bases and J dropped 4 bases, with 15 bases sitting between them. The CDR3 loop spans 15 amino acids. Germline loops: CDR1 LNHDA, CDR2 SQIVND (reference sequence). The CDR3 DNA is TGTGCCAGTAGTCCGGGACCAGGGGCCGGAAACACCATATATTTT. Translating it yields CASSPGPGAGNTIYF.

Concerning this clone: Other DNA sequences in this specimen translate into the identical CDR3. The genes are TRBV9 and TRBJ2-1, with D possibly being TRBD1 or TRBD2 (5 bases each). CDR3 length equals 14 residues. V was clipped by 0 bases and J by 3 bases, with 7 bases between them. CDR1 and CDR2 from the germline V gene are SGDLS and YYNGEE. The CDR3 DNA reads as TGTGCCAGCAGCGTAGGGGGGAACTACAATGAGCAGTTCTTC. Its translation is CASSVGGNYNEQFF. Complete variable domain (other parts from reference TRBV9 and TRBJ2-1): DSGVTQTPKHLITATGQRVTLRCSPRSGDLSVYWYQQSLDQGLQFLIQYYNGEERAKGNILERFSAQQFPDLHSELNLSSLELGDSALYFCASSVGGNYNEQFFGPGTRLTVL.

V and J are TRBV6-1 and TRBJ2-2, with 10 bases that match TRBD2. CDR3 length: 15 residues. With V trimmed by 6 bases and J by 4 bases, 5 bases remained unmatched. Per germline, CDR1 MNHNS and CDR2 SASEGT. CDR3 in DNA: TGTGCCAGCAGGAGGACTAGCGGAGTCACCGGGGAGCTGTTTTTT. It specifies CASRRTSGVTGELFF.

This clone was seen more than once but under ten times. The sample has other DNA sequences that encode this CDR3 too. The chain has TRBV27 and TRBJ2-7; 9 positions agree with TRBD1. This CDR3 comprises 15 residues. CDR1 is MNHEY and CDR2 is SMNVEV in the germline V gene (reference sequence). Trimming at V came to 2 bases and at J to 2 bases, leaving 4 bases not matched to a gene. The CDR3 loop reads CASSLKGQGPYEQYF. Here the CDR3 DNA reads TGTGCCAGCAGTTTAAAGGGACAGGGCCCCTACGAGCAGTACTTC.

The chain is built from TRBV11-1 and TRBJ2-2; D may be TRBD1 (6 bases). Germline assignment: CDR1 SGHAT and CDR2 FQDESV (reference sequence). The V and J ends lost 5 bases and 6 bases respectively, with 10 bases between them. CDR3 length: 13 amino acids. This CDR3 reads CASSPTGPGELFF. The CDR3 bases are TGTGCCAGCAGCCCAACAGGGCCCGGGGAGCTGTTTTTT.

The CDR3 spells CASRTGNYGYTF. The CDR3 DNA is TGTGCCAGCAGAACAGGCAACTATGGCTACACCTTC. The rearrangement links TRBV2 to TRBJ1-2, with D maybe TRBD1 (5 bases). In germline, CDR1 is SNHLY, CDR2 FYNNEI. The CDR3 loop spans 12 amino acids. Trimming took 6 bases from V and 2 from J, leaving 7 bases between them.

The sample holds one count of this clone. The chain uses TRBV5-1 and TRBJ1-4; D remains ambiguous. Trimming removed 0 bases from V and 2 bases from J, with 11 bases in between. The CDR3 is made up of 16 amino acids. Germline V gives CDR1 SGHRS, CDR2 YFSETQ. The DNA of the CDR3 is TGCGCCAGCAGCTTGGCCCCAGTAGACACTAATGAAAAACTGTTTTTT. It specifies CASSLAPVDTNEKLFF.

The CDR3: CASSPRTGTLHF. As DNA, the CDR3 is TGTGCCAGCAGCCCAAGGACAGGGACCCTCCACTTT. V gene TRBV14 combines with J gene TRBJ1-6, with 8 bases identical to TRBD1. The CDR3 loop spans 12 amino acids. Germline values: CDR1 SGHDN, CDR2 FVKESK. V lost 4 bases to trimming and J lost 14 bases; unmatched junction nucleotides: 4.

This rearrangement joins TRBV10-3 to TRBJ2-7, with a possible D match to TRBD2 (6 bases). V was shortened by 1 base and J by 3 bases, with 13 bases between the two germline ends. Germline V gene data show CDR1 as ENHRY and CDR2 as SYGVKD. The CDR3 sequence is 15 residues long. Here the CDR3 DNA reads TGTGCCATCAGTGAGTTGGTCAGGGAGGACTACGAGCAGTACTTC. Residues: CAISELVREDYEQYF.

This sequence joins TRBV18 and TRBJ1-2; D is ambiguous. V was cut by 0 bases and J by 7 bases, with 6 bases left in between. The CDR3 loop spans 12 amino acids. Germline V gives CDR1 KGHSH, CDR2 LQKENI. The CDR3 DNA follows: TGTGCCAGCTCACCACCGAACAGTGGCTACACCTTC. It codes for CASSPPNSGYTF.

This clone was counted once. One end of the junction fails to match germline, which may point to a read error. The chain combines TRBV7-7 with TRBJ2-5, with D maybe TRBD1 (6 bases). CDR1 is SSHAT and CDR2 is FNYEAQ in the germline V gene (reference sequence). The CDR3 covers 15 residues. CDR3 sequence reads: CASSAEGTKGVTQYF. CDR3 nucleotides: TGTGCTAGCAGCGCAGAAGGGACGAAGGGGGTGACCCAGTACTTC.

The rearrangement uses TRBV10-3 and TRBJ1-1; tentative D call: TRBD1 (6 bases). Trimming removed 2 bases from V and 4 bases from J, with 14 bases in between. CDR1 ENHRY and CDR2 SYGVKD come from the germline V gene. The CDR3 is 15 residues long. The CDR3 here is CAISEAGRGVTEAFF. In DNA, the CDR3 is TGTGCCATCAGTGAGGCGGGCAGGGGTGTCACTGAAGCTTTCTTT.

V usage is TRBV13 and J usage is TRBJ2-3, with a tentative D call TRBD2 (5 bases). Trimming shortened V by 1 base and J by 4 bases, and 9 bases separated the two germline ends. CDR1 is PRHDT, CDR2 FYEKMQ, per germline (reference sequence). This CDR3 spans 14 amino acids. CDR3 in amino acids: CASSLDERSDTQYF. The CDR3 DNA follows: TGTGCCAGCAGCTTAGATGAGCGGTCAGATACGCAGTATTTT. Supplemented by reference TRBV13 and TRBJ2-3, the full variable domain reads AAGVIQSPRHLIKEKRETATLKCYPIPRHDTVYWYQQGPGQDPQFLISFYEKMQSDKGSIPDRFSAQQFSDYHSELNMSSLELGDSALYFCASSLDERSDTQYFGPGTRLTVL.

The chain recombines TRBV19 with TRBJ2-4; 7 bases map to TRBD2. The trim removed 6 bases at V and 3 bases at J, leaving 11 bases unmatched. The CDR3 runs 16 residues. Germline V gives CDR1 LNHDA, CDR2 SQIVND (reference sequence). The CDR3 here is CASSSGEGRGKNIQYF. CDR3 DNA: TGTGCCAGTAGCTCGGGGGAGGGCCGAGGCAAAAACATTCAGTACTTC.

The V call is TRBV27, the J call TRBJ1-2; 7 bases agree with TRBD1. V shed 4 bases, J shed 12 bases, and the junction held 11 bases outside the gene matches. Germline values: CDR1 MNHEY, CDR2 SMNVEV (reference sequence). The CDR3 has 13 amino acids. The chain's CDR3 is CASSSDRFSADTF. Written as DNA, the CDR3 is TGTGCCAGCAGTTCGGACAGGTTCTCAGCGGACACCTTC.

CDR3 coding DNA: TGTGCCAGTAGTATAGCCCGGCAAGGTAGCACAGATACGCAGTATTTT. Translated, it gives CASSIARQGSTDTQYF. The J gene is TRBJ2-3, the V gene TRBV19; the D is unclear. The V gene lost 1 base and the J gene lost 0 bases, with 11 bases spanning the gap. Germline V gene data show CDR1 as LNHDA and CDR2 as SQIVND (reference sequence). The CDR3 totals 16 residues.